Each of the 5 T cell receptor beta chains below was sequenced from the same sample in a study of CXCR3-negative and CXCR3-positive naive CD8 T cells. These receptors are not linked to any known antigen. Libraries were UMI-labeled 5' RACE TRB cDNA. TCRdb reprocessed the 5' RACE reads, keeping one entry per CDR3 protein, no DNA. The specimen's table records some 6,200 distinct CDR3 sequences. Study results and caveats: CXCR3-positive naive cells carried more hydrophobic TRB CDR3s than CXCR3-negative ones.

Sequenced input: naive CXCR3+ CD8+ T cells from blood. Subset reported: CD45RO-CCR7+CD27+CD95- naive CD8+ T cells expressing CXCR3 (TNR3+). These receptors came from a human donor in good health. Some clones in this sample may be carry-over from other donors' samples.

The chain uses TRBV7-9 and TRBJ1-2; the TRBD1 assignment by TCRdb is unverifiable without DNA. Germline loops: CDR1 SEHNR, CDR2 FQNEAQ (reference sequence). The CDR3 extends over 15 amino acids. The CDR3 loop is CASSSGQGLDYGYTF.

V is TRBV28 and J is TRBJ2-7; TCRdb's assignment of TRBD1 cannot be checked, as there is no DNA. CDR1 and CDR2 (germline): MDHEN, SYDVKM. The CDR3 length is 15 residues. This chain's CDR3 is CASSTGPWAGYEQYF. Drawing the rest from reference TRBV28 and TRBJ2-7, the complete variable domain is DVKVTQSSRYLVKRTGEKVFLECVQDMDHENMFWYRQDPGLGLRLIYFSYDVKMKEKGDIPEGYSVSREKKERFSLILESASTNQTSMYLCASSTGPWAGYEQYFGPGTRLTVT.

This chain connects TRBV19 to TRBJ2-1; TCRdb picks TRBD2, but there is no DNA to check that call. Germline loops: CDR1 LNHDA, CDR2 SQIVND (reference sequence). The CDR3 loop spans 15 amino acids. The CDR3: CASSPDSGIFNEQFF.

This clonotype is labeled medium-sized (0.01 to 0.1%) based on frequency. The chain has TRBV2 and TRBJ2-5; TCRdb's D call of TRBD1 is untestable without DNA. CDR3 length: 18 amino acids. Germline assignment: CDR1 SNHLY and CDR2 FYNNEI. The CDR3 sequence: CASSVRSVGQGFLETQYF.

According to its frequency, this clonotype is medium-sized. V is TRBV10-2 and J is TRBJ1-1; lacking DNA, the TRBD1 call made by TCRdb goes unchecked. Per germline, CDR1 WSHSY and CDR2 SAAADI. The CDR3 runs to 14 residues. The CDR3 sequence is CASSLDRGYTEAFF.